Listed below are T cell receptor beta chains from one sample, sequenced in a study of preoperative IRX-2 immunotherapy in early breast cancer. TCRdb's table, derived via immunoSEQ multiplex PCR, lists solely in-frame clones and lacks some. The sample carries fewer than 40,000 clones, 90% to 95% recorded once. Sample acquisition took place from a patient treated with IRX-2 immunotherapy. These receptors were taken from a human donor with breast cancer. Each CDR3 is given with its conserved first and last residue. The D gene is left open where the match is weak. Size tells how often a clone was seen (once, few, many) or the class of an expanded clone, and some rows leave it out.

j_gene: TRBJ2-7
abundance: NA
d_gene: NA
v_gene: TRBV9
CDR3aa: CASSVGPDNYEQYF
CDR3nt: TGTGCCAGCAGCGTAGGACCGGACAACTACGAGCAGTACTTC

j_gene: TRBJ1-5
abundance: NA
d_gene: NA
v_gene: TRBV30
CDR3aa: CAWSTGHQPQHF
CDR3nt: TGTGCCTGGAGTACGGGGCATCAGCCCCAGCATTTT

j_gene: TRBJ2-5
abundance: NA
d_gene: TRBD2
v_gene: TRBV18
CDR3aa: CASSPPGLAGGQETQYF
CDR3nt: TGTGCCAGCTCACCACCGGGACTAGCGGGAGGGCAAGAGACCCAGTACTTC

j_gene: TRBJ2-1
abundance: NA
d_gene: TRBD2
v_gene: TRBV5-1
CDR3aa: CASSNRLAGGHNEQFF
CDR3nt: TGCGCCAGCAGCAACAGACTAGCGGGGGGTCACAATGAGCAGTTCTTC

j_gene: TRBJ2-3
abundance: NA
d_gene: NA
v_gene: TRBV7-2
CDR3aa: CASSLAGSGTDTQYF
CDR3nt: TGTGCCAGCAGCTTAGCGGGTTCTGGAACAGATACGCAGTATTTT

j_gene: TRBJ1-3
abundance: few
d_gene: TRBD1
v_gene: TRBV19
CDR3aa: CASTRGQESSGNTIYF
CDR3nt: TGTGCCAGTACCAGGGGACAGGAGAGCTCTGGAAACACCATATATTTT

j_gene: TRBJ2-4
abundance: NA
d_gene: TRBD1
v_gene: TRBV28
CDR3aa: CASSSPDRGSVYF
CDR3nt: TGTGCCAGCAGTTCCCCCGACAGGGGGAGCGTGTACTTC

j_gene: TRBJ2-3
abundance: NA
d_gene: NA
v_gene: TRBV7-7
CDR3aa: CASSLAGGGGTDTQYF
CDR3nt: TGTGCTAGCAGCTTAGCCGGAGGCGGGGGCACAGATACGCAGTATTTT

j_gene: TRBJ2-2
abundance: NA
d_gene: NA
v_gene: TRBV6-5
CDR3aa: CASSYSRGTGELFF
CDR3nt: TGTGCCAGCAGTTACTCGAGGGGTACCGGGGAGCTGTTTTTT

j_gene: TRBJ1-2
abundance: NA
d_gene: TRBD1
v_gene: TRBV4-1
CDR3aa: CASSQDMAGGRYGYTF
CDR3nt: TGCGCCAGCAGCCAAGATATGGCAGGGGGTCGCTATGGCTACACCTTC

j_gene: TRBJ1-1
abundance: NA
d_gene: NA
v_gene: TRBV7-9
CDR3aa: CASSFYVGEAFF
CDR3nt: TGTGCCAGCAGCTTTTACGTAGGGGAAGCTTTCTTT

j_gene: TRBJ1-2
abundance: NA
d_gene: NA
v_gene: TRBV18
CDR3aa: CASSPSSGIPNYGYTF
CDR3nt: TGTGCCAGCTCACCAAGTTCTGGCATCCCCAACTATGGCTACACCTTC

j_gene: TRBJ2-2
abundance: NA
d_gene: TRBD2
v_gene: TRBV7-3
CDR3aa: CASSSTRLATANTGELFF
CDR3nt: TGTGCCAGCAGCTCCACCAGACTAGCGACTGCGAACACCGGGGAGCTGTTTTTT

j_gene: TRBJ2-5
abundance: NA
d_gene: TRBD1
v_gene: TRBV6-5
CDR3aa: CASSRQGSAETQYF
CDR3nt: TGTGCCAGCAGTCGACAGGGTTCGGCAGAGACCCAGTACTTC

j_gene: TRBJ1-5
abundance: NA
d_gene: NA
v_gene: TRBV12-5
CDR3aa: CASGLGQPQHF
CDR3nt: TGTGCTAGTGGTTTGGGGCAGCCCCAGCATTTT

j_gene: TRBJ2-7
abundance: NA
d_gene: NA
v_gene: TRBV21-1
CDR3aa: CASSNRRAYYEQYF
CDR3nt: TGTGCCAGCAGCAACAGACGGGCATATTACGAGCAGTACTTC

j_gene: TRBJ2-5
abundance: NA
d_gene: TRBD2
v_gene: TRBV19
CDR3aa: CASRAPGGGETQYF
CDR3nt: TGTGCCTCAAGGGCCCCCGGGGGGGGTGAGACCCAGTACTTC